One sample yielded the 29 T cell receptor beta chains listed below, sequenced in a study of T-cell memory formation after mild COVID-19. TCRdb independently ran MiXCR on the 5' RACE reads; one entry per CDR3 protein. Here the sample spans about 170,000 distinct CDR3 sequences, 13% being singletons. Sequencing was carried out using PBMCs or a T cell subset sorted from them (not recorded which). The receptors were sampled from a man in his late teens or twenties who had mild COVID-19 (a few samples of this study predate the infection). Cell type and time point are not known.

In this sample, this clonotype turned up a few times. V gene TRBV5-4 combines with J gene TRBJ2-3; a weak D match, TRBD2 (6 bases). The CDR3 is 14 amino acids. CDR1 SGHNT and CDR2 YYREEE come from the germline V gene (reference sequence). Trimming shortened V by 4 bases and J by 6 bases, and 15 bases separated the two germline ends. CDR3 in amino acids: CASSHGRPEDTQYF. The CDR3 coding sequence is TGTGCCAGCAGCCATGGGAGGCCCGAGGATACGCAGTATTTT.

This clonotype was picked up a small number of times. The V gene is TRBV3-1, the J gene TRBJ2-1; D is unclear. This CDR3 spans 12 amino acids. The V and J ends lost 3 bases and 9 bases respectively, with 9 bases between them. CDR1 is LGHDT, CDR2 YNNKEL, per germline (reference sequence). The DNA of the CDR3 is TGTGCCAGCAGCCACGCGGCAGGTGAGCAGTTCTTC. It is translated as CASSHAAGEQFF.

This clonotype was seen more than once but under ten times. The V call is TRBV6-6, the J call TRBJ2-2, with D unclear. The CDR3 consists of 13 residues. Germline V lookup: CDR1 MNHNY, CDR2 SVGAGI (reference sequence). Trimming shortened V by 4 bases and J by 5 bases, and 8 bases separated the two germline ends. CDR3: CASSSLDTGELFF. The CDR3 DNA is TGTGCCAGCAGTTCCCTAGATACCGGGGAGCTGTTTTTT.

V gene TRBV20-1 combines with J gene TRBJ2-3, with 10 bases that match TRBD2. CDR3 length equals 16 residues. V was clipped by 0 bases and J by 1 base; unmatched bases: 4. The V gene's germline CDR1 is DFQATT and CDR2 SNEGSKA (reference sequence). The CDR3: CSARDRLAGGTDTQYF. The CDR3 DNA reads as TGCAGTGCTAGAGATCGGCTAGCGGGGGGCACAGATACGCAGTATTTT.

This clonotype was observed a handful of times. The chain couples TRBV4-2 to TRBJ2-3; either TRBD1 or TRBD2 may supply D (5 bases each). V shed 1 base and J shed 4 bases, with 18 bases lying between them. Germline loops: CDR1 LGHNA, CDR2 YNFKEQ. The CDR3 is made up of 17 amino acids. The CDR3: CASSQGESGARADTQYF. DNA for the CDR3: TGTGCCAGCAGCCAAGGGGAGAGTGGGGCACGGGCAGATACGCAGTATTTT.

The chain has TRBV18 and TRBJ2-4; 8 bases match TRBD1. The CDR3 is 14 residues long. The germline gives CDR1 KGHSH, CDR2 LQKENI. J was trimmed by 9 bases and V by 0 bases; bases with no gene match: 4. The chain's CDR3 is CASSPPDRAGIQYF. The CDR3 DNA sequence: TGTGCCAGCTCACCACCGGACAGGGCCGGCATTCAGTACTTC. Drawing the rest from reference TRBV18 and TRBJ2-4, the complete variable domain is NAGVMQNPRHLVRRRGQEARLRCSPMKGHSHVYWYRQLPEEGLKFMVYLQKENIIDESGMPKERFSAEFPKEGPSILRIQQVVRGDSAAYFCASSPPDRAGIQYFGAGTRLSVL.

The rearrangement links TRBV5-1 to TRBJ2-7; D is possibly TRBD1 or TRBD2 (5 bases each). The germline V and J ends were trimmed by 0 bases and 4 bases, with 14 bases remaining between them. The CDR3 totals 15 residues. Germline CDR1 is SGHRS and CDR2 is YFSETQ. This CDR3 is CASSLVGGSLYEQYF. In nucleotides, the CDR3 is TGCGCCAGCAGCTTGGTTGGGGGATCCTTGTACGAGCAGTACTTC.

This clonotype appeared a few times. The J gene is TRBJ2-4, the V gene TRBV12-3 or TRBV12-4; D is unclear. V was cut by 5 bases and J by 3 bases, with 11 bases left in between. This CDR3 has 14 amino acids. CDR3 in amino acids: CASSPRPGKNIQYF. The CDR3 nucleotides read TGTGCCAGCAGTCCCCGCCCCGGCAAAAACATTCAGTACTTC.

This chain joins TRBV5-1 and TRBJ1-2; D remains ambiguous. The germline gives CDR1 SGHRS, CDR2 YFSETQ. V shed 0 bases and J shed 8 bases, with 11 bases lying between them. The CDR3 loop spans 13 amino acids. The CDR3 region is CASSLEAAVGYTF. The CDR3 DNA is TGCGCCAGCAGCTTGGAGGCTGCCGTCGGCTACACCTTC. Filled out from reference TRBV5-1 and TRBJ1-2, the complete variable domain reads KAGVTQTPRYLIKTRGQQVTLSCSPISGHRSVSWYQQTPGQGLQFLFEYFSETQRNKGNFPGRFSGRQFSNSRSEMNVSTLELGDSALYLCASSLEAAVGYTFGSGTRLTVV.

The chain joins TRBV7-9 to TRBJ2-6, with D unclear. Trimming left V 5 bases short and J 0 bases short, with 8 bases between. The germline V gene has CDR1 SEHNR and CDR2 FQNEAQ (reference sequence). The CDR3 consists of 15 residues. This CDR3 is CASSLESSGANVLTF. The CDR3, as DNA: TGTGCCAGCAGCCTTGAAAGCTCTGGGGCCAACGTCCTGACTTTC.

This clonotype was seen many times. The chain uses TRBV27 and TRBJ2-2; the match to TRBD1 covers 9 bases. This CDR3 spans 14 amino acids. The V gene end was trimmed by 7 bases and the J gene end by 5 bases; junction bases not matched to a gene: 5. In germline, CDR1 is MNHEY, CDR2 SMNVEV (reference sequence). CDR3 DNA sequence: TGTGCCAGCAACCGACAGGGGGAAACCGGGGAGCTGTTTTTT. Translating it yields CASNRQGETGELFF.

This chain uses TRBV5-1 with TRBJ2-7; weak D call: TRBD2 (5 bases). The CDR3 is 15 residues long. Trimming removed 3 bases from V and 6 bases from J, with 19 bases in between. Germline V gives CDR1 SGHRS, CDR2 YFSETQ. CDR3 region: CASSSAAGAPSEQYF. Written as DNA, the CDR3 is TGCGCCAGCAGCTCCGCGGCGGGCGCCCCCTCCGAGCAGTACTTC.

The chain carries TRBV2 and TRBJ2-2; 7 bases are a match to TRBD1. Trimming removed 6 bases from V and 6 bases from J; junction bases left unmatched: 10. The CDR3 sequence is 15 residues long. Germline values: CDR1 SNHLY, CDR2 FYNNEI. The CDR3 spells CASRGDRHVPGELFF. The CDR3 region has the DNA TGTGCCAGCAGGGGGGACAGACACGTACCCGGGGAGCTGTTTTTT.

V gene TRBV12-3 or TRBV12-4 combines with J gene TRBJ1-4; maybe TRBD1 (5 bases). V was clipped by 6 bases and J by 5 bases, with 13 bases between them. The CDR3 is 14 amino acids. The CDR3 sequence is CASRTGTSNEKLFF. The CDR3 nucleotides are TGTGCCAGCAGAACCGGGACCTCAAATGAAAAACTGTTTTTT.

This chain links TRBV28 with TRBJ1-5; tentative D call: TRBD1 (5 bases). V lost 7 bases, J lost 9 bases, and 19 bases lay in between. The CDR3 consists of 14 residues. In germline, CDR1 is MDHEN, CDR2 SYDVKM. The CDR3 loop reads CASTQRDRRSPQHF. In nucleotides, the CDR3 is TGTGCCAGCACCCAACGAGACAGACGGTCGCCCCAGCATTTT.

The V and J genes are TRBV6-6 and TRBJ2-1, with 12 bases aligning to TRBD2. V was clipped by 5 bases and J by 6 bases; unmatched bases: 5. The germline CDR1 and CDR2 sequences are MNHNY and SVGAGI (reference sequence). CDR3 length: 15 amino acids. CDR3 in DNA: TGTGCCAGCAGTCAACTAGCGGGGGGCCCCAATGAGCAGTTCTTC. Translated: CASSQLAGGPNEQFF.

This clonotype has a handful of counts. The chain links TRBV5-6 to TRBJ1-2; 7 bases line up with TRBD1. V was pared by 4 bases and J by 4 bases, with 13 bases of the junction left unmatched. Germline V CDR1 and CDR2: SGHDT, YYEEEE. CDR3 length equals 16 residues. CDR3: CASSVTGTQWGYGYTF. The DNA for the CDR3 is TGTGCCAGCAGCGTGACAGGGACCCAGTGGGGCTATGGCTACACCTTC.

The chain is built from TRBV7-9 and TRBJ2-1; 8 bases agree with TRBD1. This CDR3 is 14 amino acids long. Germline V gives CDR1 SEHNR, CDR2 FQNEAQ (reference sequence). V was clipped by 3 bases and J by 4 bases; unmatched bases: 2. CDR3: CASSFRDRYNEQFF. The CDR3 bases are TGTGCCAGCAGCTTCCGGGACAGGTACAATGAGCAGTTCTTC.

This clonotype was counted between two and nine times. The chain combines TRBV5-1 with TRBJ2-5; possibly TRBD1 or TRBD2 for D (5 bases each). The ends were cut back, 3 bases at V and 5 bases at J, with 17 bases in the middle. Germline V gene data show CDR1 as SGHRS and CDR2 as YFSETQ. This CDR3 is built from 15 residues. The CDR3 sequence: CASSSNHGAAETQYF. DNA for the CDR3: TGCGCCAGCAGCTCAAATCACGGGGCGGCGGAGACCCAGTACTTC.

V gene TRBV28 combines with J gene TRBJ2-3, with TRBD2 identical over 7 bases. V was clipped by 5 bases and J by 6 bases; unmatched bases: 8. CDR1 and CDR2 (germline): MDHEN, SYDVKM. The CDR3 covers 14 residues. CDR3 DNA sequence: TGTGCCAGCAGTCTGGGGGGGGTACCGGATACGCAGTATTTT. This sequence encodes CASSLGGVPDTQYF.

This clonotype was seen a handful of times. The chain couples TRBV6-6 to TRBJ2-1, with 7 bases lining up with TRBD1. The CDR3 has 16 residues. Germline lookup yields CDR1 MNHNY and CDR2 SVGAGI (reference sequence). Unmatched junction bases numbered 10, after V lost 2 bases and J lost 6 bases. CDR3 amino acids: CASSYLSTGHLNEQFF. In nucleotides, the CDR3 is TGTGCCAGCAGTTACCTATCGACAGGGCACCTCAATGAGCAGTTCTTC.

There are a few counts of this clonotype. V and J are TRBV6-6 and TRBJ2-3; TRBD2 matches at 9 bases. Looked up from germline, CDR1 is MNHNY and CDR2 is SVGAGI (reference sequence). With 2 bases clipped from V and 3 bases from J, the junction kept 3 bases outside the gene matches. CDR3 length: 15 amino acids. The CDR3 is CASSYGGGATDTQYF. The CDR3 region has the DNA TGTGCCAGCAGTTACGGCGGGGGGGCGACAGATACGCAGTATTTT.

This clonotype was recorded a few times. The V call is TRBV28, the J call TRBJ2-7; no clear D gene. Germline V lookup: CDR1 MDHEN, CDR2 SYDVKM. V was trimmed by 8 bases and J by 5 bases, leaving 13 bases between them. The CDR3 is 12 residues long. CDR3 sequence (DNA): TGTGCCAGCGGGTCCCCAGCCCACGAGCAGTACGTC. This translates into CASGSPAHEQYV.

The rearrangement joins TRBV6-4 to TRBJ1-4; 10 nucleotides match TRBD1. CDR1 is MRHNA, CDR2 SNTAGT, per germline. V lost 4 bases, J lost 7 bases, and 9 bases stayed unmatched. The CDR3 totals 16 residues. The CDR3 DNA follows: TGTGCCAGCAGTGCCAGCCCGGGACAGGGGTTTGAAAAACTGTTTTTT. Amino acids: CASSASPGQGFEKLFF.

This clonotype showed up just a few times. The V gene is TRBV6-2 or TRBV6-3, the J gene TRBJ1-2; D unclear. The CDR3 covers 14 residues. Between the trimmed V and J ends, which lost 5 bases and 1 base, there was a span of 11 bases. Germline V gene data show CDR1 as MNHEY and CDR2 as SVGEGT. CDR3 DNA: TGTGCCAGCAGTACTCGACAAGATAACTATGGCTACACCTTC. Translation gives CASSTRQDNYGYTF.

Ten or more counts support this clonotype. The genes are TRBV12-3 or TRBV12-4 and TRBJ2-7; D is perhaps TRBD1 (5 bases). This CDR3 is 13 amino acids long. V was trimmed by 5 bases and J by 3 bases, leaving 11 bases between them. The CDR3 loop reads CASSPGHLYEQYF. CDR3 DNA: TGTGCCAGCAGTCCAGGACACCTCTACGAGCAGTACTTC.

The CDR3 region has the DNA TGTGCCACCTTGACCATCGGGACAGTAAATTCACCCCTCCACTTT. Translated, it gives CATLTIGTVNSPLHF. This chain uses TRBV28 with TRBJ1-6; 7 bases are shared with TRBD1. Germline V lookup: CDR1 MDHEN, CDR2 SYDVKM. After removal of 10 bases from V and 7 bases from J, the junction contained 13 bases not matched to a gene. The CDR3 runs 15 residues. The complete variable domain, with remaining parts taken from reference TRBV28 and TRBJ1-6, reads DVKVTQSSRYLVKRTGEKVFLECVQDMDHENMFWYRQDPGLGLRLIYFSYDVKMKEKGDIPEGYSVSREKKERFSLILESASTNQTSMYLCATLTIGTVNSPLHFGNGTRLTVT.

The sample holds a few counts of this clonotype. This rearrangement joins TRBV24-1 to TRBJ2-1; the match to TRBD2 covers 7 bases. Losses at the gene ends were 4 bases for V and 7 bases for J; bases not matched to a gene: 3. Per the germline V gene, CDR1 is KGHDR and CDR2 is SFDVKD. The CDR3 spans 13 residues. DNA for the CDR3: TGTGCCACCAGTGACTGGGGGGGGAATGAGCAGTTCTTC. Its translation is CATSDWGGNEQFF.

V is TRBV10-2 and J is TRBJ2-5; D remains unclear. Germline V gene data show CDR1 as WSHSY and CDR2 as SAAADI. The CDR3 is 13 residues long. V lost 2 bases, J lost 5 bases, and 9 bases lay in between. The CDR3 region is CASSEGGWETQYF. The CDR3 DNA is TGCGCCAGCAGTGAGGGTGGCTGGGAGACCCAGTACTTC.